The rows below give T cell receptor beta chains drawn from one sample of a study of blood T cell repertoires in COVID-19. Sequencing was performed with immunoSEQ multiplex PCR; in TCRdb, only in-frame clones are kept and a portion is missing. The data contain about 79,000 clones, roughly 89% of them singletons. Sequencing was performed on peripheral blood. Receptors originate from a man aged 70-80 years with active or convalescent COVID-19. Both conserved end residues are trimmed from each CDR3.

>TRBV19|12
ASSRQLGQETQY
>TRBV3-1/TRBV3-2|9
ASSLTYEQY
>TRBV28|13
ASSLAGGFTYEQY
>TRBV10-3|10
AISEPDQPQH
>TRBV7-2|16
ASSRGGSGGVRDNEQF
>TRBV30|13
AWSRDRDMNTEAF
>TRBV19|13
ASSRGQGGIYEQY
>TRBV19|11
ASSTDRGEKLF
>TRBV19|16
ASRPGARNPDSNQPQH
>TRBV19|11
ASHQREGNEQF
>TRBV14|16
ASSQDKRGLVYTGELF
>TRBV2|16
ASRARGSGRVAYNEQF
>TRBV6-6|13
ASDLRTGRDNEQF
>TRBV14|14
ASSHYLHREGGPEF
>TRBV20-1|8
SAVAGGQF
>TRBV18|15
ASSPPRVRGAGNTIY
>TRBV18|10
ASSPGRGEQF
>TRBV28|12
ASAVGQGRTEAF
>TRBV3-1/TRBV3-2|14
ASSQSPGVRPYEQY
>TRBV10-3|10
AISVEGSPLH
>TRBV30|13
AWNPSGSTRDTQY
>TRBV27|11
ASSSTPGVKAF
>TRBV4-1|16
ASSQSGLAGGDTGELF
>TRBV28|12
ASSLLDFYNEQF
>TRBV6-6|12
ASSYEGTAYEQY